The 2 T cell receptor beta chains below come from one sample, sequenced in a study of early T cells in non-severe SARS-CoV-2 infection. One entry per CDR3 protein, called by TCRdb with MiXCR from the 5' RACE reads. The data show some 59,000 distinct CDR3 sequences, about 10% seen once. The sequencing sample was made of whole blood. The receptors were gathered from an adult who was a healthcare worker with PCR-confirmed SARS-CoV-2 infection or an uninfected control (not recorded which).

Many counts were recorded for this clonotype. CDR3 loop: CASSFSGLGETQYF. CDR3 DNA sequence: TGTGCCAGCAGTTTTTCGGGCTTAGGGGAGACCCAGTACTTC. The chain combines TRBV12-3 or TRBV12-4 with TRBJ2-5, with no clear D. Trimming cost V 3 bases and J 5 bases, with 13 bases left between them. The CDR3 runs to 14 residues.

The chain uses TRBV5-1 and TRBJ2-1; D not resolved. Trimming stripped 0 bases from V and 0 bases from J, with 10 bases between. The CDR3 length is 16 residues. Germline lookup yields CDR1 SGHRS and CDR2 YFSETQ. The CDR3 protein is CASSLDGDSSYNEQFF. The DNA of the CDR3 is TGCGCCAGCAGCTTGGATGGGGATAGCTCCTACAATGAGCAGTTCTTC.